This T cell receptor (beta chain) originates from a study of T cell repertoires in ileal Crohn's disease. With V trimmed by 5 bases and J by 3 bases, 9 bases remained unmatched. The germline gives CDR1 MNHEY, CDR2 SMNVEV (reference sequence). The CDR3 loop spans 15 amino acids. The method was immunoSEQ multiplex PCR; TCRdb's version includes in-frame clones alone and lacks a portion of them. The sample lists some 12,000 clones, roughly 79% occurring once. Specimen: ileal tissue. The origin of this receptor is an adult with Crohn's disease. The chain is built from TRBV27 and TRBJ1-1, with 7 bases lining up with TRBD1. CDR3 sequence reads: CASSPSQGVYTEAFF. The DNA for the CDR3 is TGTGCCAGCAGTCCCTCGCAGGGGGTTTACACTGAAGCTTTCTTT.